Each of the 22 T cell receptor beta chains below was sequenced from the same sample in a study of cytomegalovirus exposure and HLA in healthy donors. 60 Vbeta and 13 Jbeta primers were used in PCR. TCRdb's copy holds only in-frame clones and misses some; the assay was immunoSEQ multiplex PCR. Its listing shows about 200,000 clones. Source material: PBMCs. Source of these receptors: a girl aged 2 to 9 in good health and CMV-seropositive.

The chain recombines TRBV10-3 with TRBJ1-2, with 9 bases aligning to TRBD1. The CDR3 runs 15 residues. Germline trimming cut 7 bases from V and 4 bases from J; bases unmatched to any gene: 10. Germline CDR1 and CDR2: ENHRY and SYGVKD. CDR3 in DNA: TGTGCCATCACCGCTATGGACAGGGGAGTCTATGGCTACACCTTC. It codes for CAITAMDRGVYGYTF.

This chain uses TRBV10-3 with TRBJ2-3; TRBD2 matches at 13 bases. V shed 5 bases and J 4 bases; nucleotides not matched to a gene: 6. CDR1 ENHRY and CDR2 SYGVKD come from the germline V gene. CDR3 size: 16 residues. CDR3 in DNA: TGTGCCATCAGTAGCTCGACTAGCGGGAGGTCAGATACGCAGTATTTT. Translation: CAISSSTSGRSDTQYF.

The chain uses TRBV6-1 and TRBJ1-2; tentatively, D is TRBD1 (5 bases). The V and J ends lost 5 bases and 11 bases respectively, with 21 bases between them. Germline CDR1 and CDR2: MNHNS and SASEGT. This CDR3 has 14 amino acids. The CDR3 spells CASSNSEGRRGYTF. DNA for the CDR3: TGTGCCAGCAGTAATTCCGAGGGACGGAGGGGTTACACCTTC.

V and J are TRBV2 and TRBJ2-7; perhaps TRBD1 as D (5 bases). CDR1 and CDR2 (germline): SNHLY, FYNNEI. V shed 7 bases and J shed 7 bases, with 11 bases lying between them. The CDR3 runs to 11 residues. CDR3 nucleotide sequence: TGTGCCAGCACAGGGTTGGAGGAGCAGTACTTC. Amino acid sequence: CASTGLEEQYF. The whole variable domain, remainder taken from reference TRBV2 and TRBJ2-7, is EPEVTQTPSHQVTQMGQEVILRCVPISNHLYFYWYRQILGQKVEFLVSFYNNEISEKSEIFDDQFSVERPDGSNFTLKIRSTKLEDSAMYFCASTGLEEQYFGPGTRLTVT.

This chain joins TRBV19 and TRBJ2-5; 8 positions match TRBD2. CDR3 size: 15 residues. Trimming cost V 3 bases and J 2 bases; bases outside gene matches: 5. CDR1 is LNHDA, CDR2 SQIVND, per germline (reference sequence). CDR3 loop: CASSMRSSGQETQYF. CDR3 DNA sequence: TGTGCCAGTAGTATGAGATCTAGCGGGCAAGAGACCCAGTACTTC.

The rearrangement links TRBV5-1 to TRBJ2-1; 8 bases line up with TRBD2. V was clipped by 6 bases and J by 7 bases; unmatched bases: 6. This CDR3 is built from 13 residues. Germline-derived CDR1 and CDR2 are SGHRS and YFSETQ. The CDR3: CASTIAGINEQFF. As DNA, the CDR3 is TGCGCCAGCACGATAGCGGGAATTAATGAGCAGTTCTTC.

CDR3 DNA: TGTGCCAGCAGCAAGCCGGGACAGAACACTGAAGCTTTCTTT. It encodes CASSKPGQNTEAFF. This sequence joins TRBV7-2 and TRBJ1-1; perhaps TRBD1 as D (6 bases). The CDR3 runs to 14 residues. The V end lost 5 bases, the J end lost 1 base, and 11 bases lay between the germline ends. The germline gives CDR1 SGHTA, CDR2 FQGNSA.

This chain connects TRBV28 to TRBJ1-5, with TRBD1 as a possible D gene (6 bases). CDR3 length equals 16 residues. The germline V gene has CDR1 MDHEN and CDR2 SYDVKM. Trimming stripped 3 bases from V and 3 bases from J, with 15 bases between. The chain's CDR3 is CASSFGQNRHNQPQHF. In DNA form, the CDR3 reads TGTGCCAGCAGTTTCGGACAGAATAGGCACAATCAGCCCCAGCATTTT.

The chain carries TRBV28 and TRBJ2-5; no definite D call. The CDR3 sequence is 14 residues long. CDR1 and CDR2 (germline): MDHEN, SYDVKM. V shed 1 base and J shed 1 base, with 7 bases lying between them. The CDR3 is CASSLYQSQETQYF. CDR3 bases: TGTGCCAGCAGTTTATATCAGTCCCAAGAGACCCAGTACTTC.

This chain uses TRBV18 with TRBJ1-2, with 10 bases that match TRBD1. Germline V gene data show CDR1 as KGHSH and CDR2 as LQKENI. The CDR3 is 17 residues long. The J segment lost 5 bases and the V segment lost 3 bases, leaving 12 bases of the junction unmatched. CDR3: CASSPQGQGIDRYGYTF. The CDR3 nucleotides read TGTGCCAGCTCACCGCAGGGACAGGGGATAGATCGGTATGGCTACACCTTC. The variable domain in full, with the rest retrieved from reference TRBV18 and TRBJ1-2, is NAGVMQNPRHLVRRRGQEARLRCSPMKGHSHVYWYRQLPEEGLKFMVYLQKENIIDESGMPKERFSAEFPKEGPSILRIQQVVRGDSAAYFCASSPQGQGIDRYGYTFGSGTRLTVV.

V is TRBV27 and J is TRBJ2-3, with 7 nucleotides matching TRBD2. The germline CDR1 and CDR2 sequences are MNHEY and SMNVEV (reference sequence). CDR3 length: 19 residues. V was clipped by 3 bases and J by 2 bases; unmatched bases: 17. The CDR3 nucleotides are TGTGCCAGCAGTTTCCCGTCACTACTACTAGCGTCGGCCACAGATACGCAGTATTTT. Its translation: CASSFPSLLLASATDTQYF.

The chain is built from TRBV6-5 and TRBJ2-1, with 12 bases aligning to TRBD2. The CDR3 spans 14 residues. Per the germline V gene, CDR1 is MNHEY and CDR2 is SVGAGI. V dropped 6 bases and J dropped 7; count of bases not matched to a gene: 4. The CDR3 nucleotides read TGTGCCAGCAGCCGACTAGCGGGAGATAATGAGCAGTTCTTC. As protein: CASSRLAGDNEQFF.

V gene TRBV10-3 combines with J gene TRBJ2-1; possibly TRBD2 for D (5 bases). CDR1 and CDR2 (germline): ENHRY, SYGVKD. The CDR3 totals 19 residues. V gave up 2 bases and J gave up 11 bases, with 31 bases separating them. In DNA, the CDR3 is TGTGCCATCAGTGAGGCCGATCCGAGTCCTCCGGATATTGAGGGAAAGCAGTTCTTC. It yields the protein CAISEADPSPPDIEGKQFF.

The CDR3 loop reads CASRTSGSYEQYF. The CDR3 bases are TGTGCCAGCAGGACTAGCGGCTCCTACGAGCAGTACTTC. This rearrangement joins TRBV27 to TRBJ2-7; 9 positions match TRBD2. This CDR3 is built from 13 residues. V gave up 6 bases and J gave up 0 bases; unmatched junction bases: 0. Per germline, CDR1 MNHEY and CDR2 SMNVEV (reference sequence).

The gene calls are TRBV7-9 and TRBJ1-2; the D gene is possibly TRBD1 (6 bases). Germline V gene lookup returns CDR1 SEHNR and CDR2 FQNEAQ (reference sequence). V was shortened by 6 bases and J by 4 bases, with 21 bases between the two germline ends. CDR3 length equals 16 residues. The CDR3, as DNA: TGTGCCAGCAGTGGGACACGATCCGACCGGGCCTATGGCTACACCTTC. Residues: CASSGTRSDRAYGYTF.

This chain connects TRBV27 to TRBJ2-5, with D possibly matching TRBD1 (6 bases). The CDR3 totals 15 residues. Germline V gene lookup returns CDR1 MNHEY and CDR2 SMNVEV (reference sequence). Trimming took off 5 bases at V and 3 bases at J, with 16 bases between the two ends. The CDR3 DNA follows: TGTGCCAGCAGTCCCCGACGGGACACAGAAGAGACCCAGTACTTC. This encodes CASSPRRDTEETQYF.

The V gene is TRBV2, the J gene TRBJ1-2, with D hard to call. The V end lost 0 bases, the J end lost 4 bases, and 3 bases lay between the germline ends. The V gene's germline CDR1 is SNHLY and CDR2 FYNNEI. The length of the CDR3 is 12 residues. The CDR3: CASSEASYGYTF. The CDR3 region has the DNA TGTGCCAGCAGTGAAGCGAGCTATGGCTACACCTTC.

The V and J genes are TRBV30 and TRBJ2-5; D call uncertain. Germline CDR1 and CDR2: GTSNPN and SVGIG (reference sequence). CDR3 size: 14 residues. Trimming stripped 4 bases from V and 3 bases from J, with 15 bases between. This CDR3 is CAWTQAKAKETQYF. CDR3 nucleotides: TGTGCCTGGACCCAGGCCAAGGCTAAAGAGACCCAGTACTTC.

The J gene is TRBJ2-1, the V gene TRBV29-1; a weak D match, TRBD1 (6 bases). The germline V gene has CDR1 SQVTM and CDR2 ANQGSEA. This CDR3 contains 14 residues. Trimming left V 8 bases short and J 9 bases short, with 23 bases between. The CDR3 spells CSICRQVLVGEQFF. The CDR3 nucleotides read TGCAGCATCTGTAGACAGGTTCTCGTCGGTGAGCAGTTCTTC.

The chain employs TRBV6-1 and TRBJ2-1; a possible D gene is TRBD2 (6 bases). Germline CDR1 MNHNS, CDR2 SASEGT. The CDR3 runs 16 residues. V was trimmed by 3 bases and J by 14 bases, leaving 26 bases between them. CDR3 sequence (DNA): TGTGCCAGCAGTGACGGGTATGGGACTCCAGGCGGTGGGGAGTTCTTC. Translation: CASSDGYGTPGGGEFF.

The chain links TRBV5-1 to TRBJ2-2; 7 bases line up with TRBD2. Looked up from germline, CDR1 is SGHRS and CDR2 is YFSETQ. Trimming at V came to 7 bases and at J to 5 bases, leaving 14 bases not matched to a gene. The CDR3 totals 16 residues. CDR3 nucleotide sequence: TGCGCCAGCTCCCGGTCGGCGGGAGCTGTAACCGGGGAGCTGTTTTTT. Protein: CASSRSAGAVTGELFF. The whole variable domain, filled in from reference TRBV5-1 and TRBJ2-2, reads KAGVTQTPRYLIKTRGQQVTLSCSPISGHRSVSWYQQTPGQGLQFLFEYFSETQRNKGNFPGRFSGRQFSNSRSEMNVSTLELGDSALYLCASSRSAGAVTGELFFGEGSRLTVL.

The chain couples TRBV6-1 to TRBJ2-5; maybe TRBD2 (5 bases). CDR1 and CDR2 (germline): MNHNS, SASEGT. Trimming took 7 bases from V and 1 from J, leaving 7 bases between them. This CDR3 has 12 residues. Here the CDR3 reads CASTRAQETQYF. The CDR3 nucleotides read TGTGCCAGCACGAGGGCCCAAGAGACCCAGTACTTC.